This is a list of T cell receptor beta chains from one sample in a study of blood T cell repertoires in COVID-19. Libraries were prepared by immunoSEQ multiplex PCR; TCRdb keeps only in-frame clonotypes and omits some of them. In the table there are some 64,000 clones, just over 70% of which are singletons. Sample: PBMCs or T cells enriched from blood (not recorded which). Source of these receptors: an older woman who had been exposed to COVID-19. The CDR3 runs from the conserved cysteine through the conserved F or W. The D gene is left open where the match is weak. Some rows mark clone size as missing; the rest say once, few, many or name a class of expanded clone.

>-|-|TRBJ2-1|TRBV14
TGTGCCAGCAGCCAAGCAGGGTACAATGAGCAGTTCTTC
CASSQAGYNEQFF
>-|-|TRBJ1-1|TRBV6-5
TGTGCCAGCAGGTGGACAGTTATGAACACTGAAGCTTTCTTT
CASRWTVMNTEAFF
>many|-|TRBJ1-6|TRBV19
TGTGCCAGTAGTATAGGGGCAACCAGCTCCTATAATTCACCCCTCCACTTT
CASSIGATSSYNSPLHF
>-|TRBD1|TRBJ2-1|TRBV5-1
TGCGCCAGCAGCTTTGCTCCGGGACAGGTCGATGAGCAGTTCTTC
CASSFAPGQVDEQFF
>-|TRBD1|TRBJ1-2|TRBV5-4
TGTGCCAGCAGCCGACCCGGGACAGGCCTTGGCTACACCTTC
CASSRPGTGLGYTF
>-|-|TRBJ2-3|TRBV14
TGTGCCAGCAGCCCCCGGAGGATCACAGATACGCAGTATTTT
CASSPRRITDTQYF
>few|TRBD2|TRBJ2-5|TRBV5-4
TGTGCCAGCAGCAGCGGGGGGGCTAGGACAGAGACCCAGTACTTC
CASSSGGARTETQYF
>-|-|TRBJ2-3|TRBV18
TGTGCCAGCTCAAACCAGGCAGGGGATACGCAGTATTTT
CASSNQAGDTQYF
>once|-|TRBJ2-6|TRBV7-9
TGTGCCAGCAGCTTAGCGCAGGGGACTGGGGCCAACGTCCTGACTTTC
CASSLAQGTGANVLTF
>-|-|TRBJ1-5|TRBV19
TGTGCCAGTAGTATCGGTACCTGGGGAGATCAGCCCCAGCATTTT
CASSIGTWGDQPQHF
>-|TRBD1|TRBJ2-1|TRBV5-1
TGCGCCAGCAGAGGTGGGACAGGGGGAAGAAATGAGCAGTTCTTC
CASRGGTGGRNEQFF
>-|-|TRBJ2-7|TRBV9
TGTGCCAGCAGCAATAGCGGTTACGAGCAGTACTTC
CASSNSGYEQYF
>-|-|TRBJ1-5|TRBV4-2
TGTGCCAGCAGCCAAGAGCAGGTGTCCTTCAATCAGCCCCAGCATTTT
CASSQEQVSFNQPQHF
>-|TRBD2|TRBJ2-1|TRBV7-8
TGTGCCAGCAGCCCAACGGAGGGGCCGGGACTAGCGGGGTACAATGAGCAGTTCTTC
CASSPTEGPGLAGYNEQFF
>-|TRBD2|TRBJ2-3|TRBV30
TGTGCCTGGGTCCCCCTACTAGCGTTTACGCAGTATTTT
CAWVPLLAFTQYF
>few|TRBD2|TRBJ2-7|TRBV19
TGTGCCAGTAGCCGGGAGGGCTCCTACGAGCAGTACTTC
CASSREGSYEQYF
>-|-|TRBJ1-5|TRBV5-5
TGTGCCAGCAGGCGACAGGCGGATCAGCCCCAGCATTTT
CASRRQADQPQHF
>-|-|TRBJ1-2|TRBV24-1
TGTGCCACCAGTGATCCTTTCGGAGACAGTCTGGATGGCTACACCTTC
CATSDPFGDSLDGYTF
>-|TRBD1|TRBJ2-7|TRBV7-9
TGTGCCAGCAGCGGTCGAACCGGACAGGGCTACGAGCAGTACTTC
CASSGRTGQGYEQYF
>-|TRBD2|TRBJ2-1|TRBV7-2
TGTGCCAGCAGCCAGCGGACTAGCGGGAGGAATTTCAATGAGCAGTTCTTC
CASSQRTSGRNFNEQFF
>-|TRBD1|TRBJ2-2|TRBV18
TGTGCCAGCTCTACCGACAGGGGAAACACCGGGGAGCTGTTTTTT
CASSTDRGNTGELFF
>-|-|TRBJ1-5|TRBV24-1
TGTGCCACCAGTGATTACGGGGGGAATCAGCCCCAGCATTTT
CATSDYGGNQPQHF
>few|-|TRBJ1-4|TRBV15
TGTGCCACCAGCAGCCTAGGCCGTGACGAAAAACTGTTTTTT
CATSSLGRDEKLFF
>few|-|TRBJ1-2|TRBV2
TGTGCCAGCAGGGGGCCGTTTAACTATGGCTACACCTTC
CASRGPFNYGYTF
>many|-|TRBJ2-7|TRBV24-1
TGTGCCACCAGTGACTTTGGCGGGTACGAGCAGTACTTC
CATSDFGGYEQYF
>-|TRBD1|TRBJ2-7|TRBV19
TGTGCCAGTACAGGGACAGGGGTTAGGGAGCAGTACTTC
CASTGTGVREQYF
>-|TRBD1|TRBJ2-7|TRBV5-1
TGCGCCAGCAGCCCCGGTAGGGGGCGCTGGGGTGAGCAGTACTTC
CASSPGRGRWGEQYF
>-|-|TRBJ2-1|TRBV7-8
TGTGCCAGCAGCTTATACTCCCCCCCCGAGGAGCAGTTCTTC
CASSLYSPPEEQFF
>-|-|TRBJ2-2|TRBV7-2
TGTGCCAGCAGCTTAGGAATTAGCTCTACGGAGCTGTTTTTT
CASSLGISSTELFF
>-|-|TRBJ1-1|TRBV7-6
TGTGCCAGCAGCTTAGGGGGCAGGGACGGGAGGACACCCTTT
CASSLGGRDGRTPF
>once|TRBD2|TRBJ2-2|TRBV7-9
TGTGCCAGCAGCGAGGCGGGGGGTAACACCGGGGAGCTGTTTTTT
CASSEAGGNTGELFF
>many|TRBD1|TRBJ1-6|TRBV4-3
TGCGCCAGCAGCCAAAACAGGGGTAATTCACCCCTCCACTTT
CASSQNRGNSPLHF
>few|TRBD1|TRBJ2-7|TRBV3-1/TRBV3-2
TGTGCCAGCAGCCAAACAGGGGGATCGGGCGAGCAGTACTTC
CASSQTGGSGEQYF
>-|-|TRBJ2-1|TRBV2
TGTGCCAGCAGTGGTAGTATTGAGCAGTTCTTC
CASSGSIEQFF
>few|-|TRBJ1-2|TRBV5-1
TGCGCCAGCAGCTTGGCCACAGATTTGGGCGGCTACACCTTC
CASSLATDLGGYTF
>-|TRBD1|TRBJ1-1|TRBV4-3
TGCGCCAGCAGCCACGAATCGACAGGGCGAGTACCTGAAGCTTTCTTT
CASSHESTGRVPEAFF
>-|-|TRBJ2-1|TRBV30
TGTGCCGGGTCCGGGGTGTACAATGAGCAGTTCTTC
CAGSGVYNEQFF
>-|TRBD1|TRBJ1-5|TRBV2
TGTGCCAGCAGTAGGGACAGCAAGAATCAGCCCCAGCATTTT
CASSRDSKNQPQHF
>-|TRBD2|TRBJ2-3|TRBV19
TGTGCCAGTAGTGTCCTCAGGACTAGCGGTGGAGATACGCAGTATTTT
CASSVLRTSGGDTQYF
>-|-|TRBJ2-1|TRBV6-2/TRBV6-3
TGTGCCAGCAGTTACGCGGTAAGGCAGTCAAATTCCTACAATGAGCAGTTCTTC
CASSYAVRQSNSYNEQFF
>-|TRBD1|TRBJ2-5|TRBV7-6
TGTGCCAGCAGCTCCGGGACAGGGGGCGTAGGAGAGACCCAGTACTTC
CASSSGTGGVGETQYF
>-|-|TRBJ2-5|TRBV5-1
TGCGCCAGCAGCTTGCGAGGTCTCTCTGAGACCCAGTACTTC
CASSLRGLSETQYF
>-|-|TRBJ1-1|TRBV5-4
TGTGCCAGCAGCTCATCAGGGTCGGTGAACACTGAAGCTTTCTTT
CASSSSGSVNTEAFF
>once|-|TRBJ1-1|TRBV5-4
TGTGCCAGCAGCTTGGACCCGAAGGCCGGAGGGGCGCATGGAGCTTTCTTT
CASSLDPKAGGAHGAFF
>-|-|TRBJ2-1|TRBV4-3
TGCGCCAGCAGCCAAGATGGAGTGGGTTCGGGTGAGCAGTTCTTC
CASSQDGVGSGEQFF
>-|TRBD1|TRBJ2-1|TRBV7-9
TGTGCCAGCAGCTTAGGGACAGGGGATGAGCAGTTCTTC
CASSLGTGDEQFF
>-|TRBD1|TRBJ1-6|TRBV27
TGTGCCAGCAGTTTACCGGGACAGCATAATTCACCCCTCCACTTT
CASSLPGQHNSPLHF
>-|-|TRBJ1-5|TRBV28
TGTGCCAGCAGCCCCTGGGGGGAGGGTCAGCCCCAGCATTTT
CASSPWGEGQPQHF
>-|TRBD2|TRBJ2-3|TRBV4-1
TGCGCCAGCAGAGCGAGCGGGGGGTCGAGGGATACGCAGTATTTT
CASRASGGSRDTQYF
>few|TRBD1|TRBJ1-2|TRBV29-1
TGCAGCGCCGCGGGACAGCCTAACTATGGCTACACCTTC
CSAAGQPNYGYTF
>-|TRBD1|TRBJ1-2|TRBV28
TGTGCCAGCAGCCAGGGACAGGGGAACTATGGCTACACCTTC
CASSQGQGNYGYTF
>-|-|TRBJ1-5|TRBV19
TGTGCCAGTAGCCTACGCCTCCACCCCAATCAGCCCCAGCATTTT
CASSLRLHPNQPQHF
>-|TRBD1|TRBJ2-3|TRBV18
TGTGCCAGCTCAACCGGACAGGGGGTTCGGGCAGATACGCAGTATTTT
CASSTGQGVRADTQYF
>-|TRBD1|TRBJ2-2|TRBV2
TGTGCCAGCAGTATGGGGACAGGAACAACCGGGGAGCTGTTTTTT
CASSMGTGTTGELFF